A selection of T cell receptor beta chains follows, all from one sample in a study of cytomegalovirus exposure and HLA in healthy donors. Some clones are missing from TCRdb's copy, which holds only in-frame ones; the method was immunoSEQ multiplex PCR. The sample carries more than 95,000 clones, 81% recorded once. Sequencing was carried out using PBMCs. All receptors derive from a man younger than 35 in good health and CMV-seropositive. Each CDR3 is given with its conserved first and last residue. Each record gives: V gene, clone size, D gene, J gene, CDR3 DNA, CDR3 protein. The D gene is left open where the match is weak. For some rows the clone size is stated as once, few or many, or as a class when expanded; others skip it.

V gene: TRBV4-1; clone size: once; D gene: TRBD1; J gene: TRBJ1-4; CDR3 DNA: TGCGCCAGCAGCCAACCCCAGGGGGCGATCAGTGAAAAACTGTTTTTT; CDR3 protein: CASSQPQGAISEKLFF
V gene: TRBV7-9; clone size: once; D gene: TRBD2; J gene: TRBJ2-1; CDR3 DNA: TGTGCCAGCAGCTTTAGCGGGAGTTTGAATGAGCAGTTCTTC; CDR3 protein: CASSFSGSLNEQFF
V gene: TRBV5-1; clone size: NA; D gene: NA; J gene: TRBJ2-1; CDR3 DNA: TGCGCCAGCAGCCCTGGTCCGCCGGGATACAATGAGCAGTTCTTC; CDR3 protein: CASSPGPPGYNEQFF
V gene: TRBV2; clone size: few; D gene: TRBD2; J gene: TRBJ2-2; CDR3 DNA: TGTGCCAGCAGTGTCCTTAGCGGGGGGAACACCGGGGAGCTGTTTTTT; CDR3 protein: CASSVLSGGNTGELFF
V gene: TRBV11-2; clone size: NA; D gene: NA; J gene: TRBJ1-1; CDR3 DNA: TGTGCCAGCTCGCGGGAATTGACTGAAGCTTTCTTT; CDR3 protein: CASSRELTEAFF
V gene: TRBV7-2; clone size: NA; D gene: NA; J gene: TRBJ2-5; CDR3 DNA: TGTGCCAGCAGCGTGTCTCGGGGGTTAGAGACCCAGTACTTC; CDR3 protein: CASSVSRGLETQYF
V gene: TRBV11-2; clone size: NA; D gene: TRBD2; J gene: TRBJ2-7; CDR3 DNA: TGTGCCAGCAGCACCTCAGCGGGAGCGACCTACGAGCAGTACTTC; CDR3 protein: CASSTSAGATYEQYF
V gene: TRBV5-1; clone size: NA; D gene: NA; J gene: TRBJ1-2; CDR3 DNA: TGCGCCAGCAGCTTGGACGGGGACTACTATGGCTACACCTTC; CDR3 protein: CASSLDGDYYGYTF
V gene: TRBV5-6; clone size: NA; D gene: NA; J gene: TRBJ1-6; CDR3 DNA: TGTGCCAGCAGCGGAGGAAGCTCCTATAATTCCCCCCTCCACTTT; CDR3 protein: CASSGGSSYNSPLHF
V gene: TRBV6-5; clone size: NA; D gene: TRBD1; J gene: TRBJ1-2; CDR3 DNA: TGTGCCAGCAGTTACATGCCGCGGACAGGGGGTTACACCTTC; CDR3 protein: CASSYMPRTGGYTF
V gene: TRBV5-1; clone size: NA; D gene: TRBD1; J gene: TRBJ1-2; CDR3 DNA: TGCGCCAGCAGCCCTGGGCCAGGGGGCGATGGCTACACCTTC; CDR3 protein: CASSPGPGGDGYTF
V gene: TRBV9; clone size: NA; D gene: TRBD2; J gene: TRBJ2-5; CDR3 DNA: TGTGCCAGCAGCGTAGCTAGCGGGAAAGCGGGGGAGACCCAGTACTTC; CDR3 protein: CASSVASGKAGETQYF
V gene: TRBV5-4; clone size: few; D gene: NA; J gene: TRBJ2-7; CDR3 DNA: TGTGCCAGCAGCTTGAATAAGGGGAAGACACCCTACGAGCAGTACTTC; CDR3 protein: CASSLNKGKTPYEQYF
V gene: TRBV25-1; clone size: NA; D gene: NA; J gene: TRBJ2-2; CDR3 DNA: TGTGCCAGCAGTCGAGGGGGATGGAGCACCGGGGAGCTGTTTTTT; CDR3 protein: CASSRGGWSTGELFF
V gene: TRBV12-5; clone size: NA; D gene: TRBD1; J gene: TRBJ2-1; CDR3 DNA: TGTGCTAGTGGTTTATTCCATACAGGGGTGTTTGGGCAGTTCTTC; CDR3 protein: CASGLFHTGVFGQFF
V gene: TRBV9; clone size: NA; D gene: NA; J gene: TRBJ2-1; CDR3 DNA: TGTGCCAGCAGCGTAGGGGACGTCCGGGGGGAGCAGTTCTTC; CDR3 protein: CASSVGDVRGEQFF
V gene: TRBV12-5; clone size: NA; D gene: TRBD2; J gene: TRBJ2-7; CDR3 DNA: TGTGCTAGTGGTCCCCGGACTAGCGGAGATTACGAGCAGTACTTC; CDR3 protein: CASGPRTSGDYEQYF
V gene: TRBV5-4; clone size: few; D gene: TRBD1; J gene: TRBJ1-1; CDR3 DNA: TGTGCCAGCAGCTTGGTACGAAGGCAGGGGGCTTTGAACACTGAAGCTTTCTTT; CDR3 protein: CASSLVRRQGALNTEAFF
V gene: TRBV6-1; clone size: NA; D gene: TRBD2; J gene: TRBJ2-1; CDR3 DNA: TGTGCCAGCAGTGGCCTTGGGGCTGGACTAGCCTATGAGCAGTTCTTC; CDR3 protein: CASSGLGAGLAYEQFF
V gene: TRBV2; clone size: few; D gene: NA; J gene: TRBJ2-5; CDR3 DNA: TGTGCCAGCAGTTACCAGGGGATAGGAGAGACCCAGTACTTC; CDR3 protein: CASSYQGIGETQYF